This TCR beta chain was found in a study of cytomegalovirus exposure and HLA in healthy donors. 60 Vbeta and 13 Jbeta primers were used in PCR. Sequenced by immunoSEQ multiplex PCR; TCRdb stores in-frame clones only, minus some. The sample holds 70,000 to 95,000 clones; around 75% are singletons and the top ten take approximately 14%. V lost 2 bases and J lost 5, with 9 bases in between. This CDR3 comprises 13 residues. CDR1 and CDR2 (germline): SNHLY, FYNNEI. Source material: PBMCs. This TCR derives from a woman aged 40 to 50 in good health and CMV-seropositive. The chain couples TRBV2 to TRBJ1-2; D is perhaps TRBD1 (5 bases). CDR3: CASSESGRYGYTF. As DNA, the CDR3 is TGTGCCAGCAGTGAATCAGGGCGGTATGGCTACACCTTC.